This TCR beta chain was identified during a study of blood T cell repertoires in COVID-19. About the research overall: Samples came from the United States, Italy and Spain, spanning acute and convalescent COVID-19. Nucleic acid was either cDNA or gDNA, and it came from T cells, B-cell-depleted T cells, or PBMCs.

How the authors handled the data: From reference gene primer amplification, estimates of nucleated cell counts were derived. Profiling relied on immunoSEQ multiplex PCR, and the TCRdb table lists in-frame clones only, not all of them. D and trimming were read from the DNA, whereas the V and J calls and clone size are those reported in that table. The data contain 150,000 to 200,000 clones, about 81% of them seen just once; the ten biggest clones take up around 10%. The CDR3 runs to 13 residues. Germline V gene data show CDR1 as MDHEN and CDR2 as SYDVKM. V shed 6 bases and J 6 bases; nucleotides not matched to a gene: 6.

The rearrangement uses TRBV28 and TRBJ2-7; 9 nucleotides line up with TRBD1. Sample: peripheral blood. This TCR derives from a man between 60 and 70 years old with active or convalescent COVID-19. For the CDR3, the DNA is TGTGCCAGCAGCCCGGGACAGGGCTTCGAGCAGTACTTC. Translating it yields CASSPGQGFEQYF.